These T cell receptor beta chains were read from a single sample in a study of monozygotic twins with inflammatory bowel disease. TCRdb re-called the 5' RACE reads and shows each CDR3 protein once, DNA omitted. The listing contains 150,000 to 200,000 distinct CDR3 sequences. Sequenced input: blood. All receptors derive from a human donor with ulcerative colitis or Crohn's disease, or a healthy co-twin of an affected twin (not recorded which). CDR3s include the opening cysteine and the closing phenylalanine or tryptophan.

v_gene	j_gene	CDR3aa
TRBV5-1	TRBJ2-5	CASSLGATRETQYF
TRBV11-2	TRBJ1-2	CASSLDQSRALNYGYTF
TRBV10-3	TRBJ1-2	CAISKGNYGYTF
TRBV6-2/TRBV6-3	TRBJ2-7	CASSNKPPNYEQYF
TRBV4-1	TRBJ1-2	CASSQVQGPPTNYGYTF
TRBV20-1	TRBJ1-2	CSAPFNYGYTF
TRBV29-1	TRBJ2-7	CSVESVGTYEQYF
TRBV6-6	TRBJ2-7	CASTPDRGDEQYF
TRBV7-2	TRBJ2-4	CASSVDTKNIQYF
TRBV20-1	TRBJ1-1	CSPPTPMNTEAFF
TRBV27	TRBJ2-7	CASSFGFPVQYEQYF
TRBV7-2	TRBJ2-7	CASSLADGQGSYEQYF
TRBV11-2	TRBJ1-1	CASSLVRGATEAFF
TRBV10-3	TRBJ2-5	CAISDRGLAGGTQYF
TRBV5-1	TRBJ2-7	CASSWSSGGYEQYF
TRBV6-1	TRBJ1-5	CASSPPGQGANQPQHF
TRBV4-1	TRBJ2-3	CASSQDSIKGNTQYF
TRBV10-1	TRBJ2-7	CASSDPPVSYEQYF
TRBV24-1	TRBJ2-7	CATRRSGQGHYEQFF
TRBV7-7	TRBJ2-2	CASSSGLGNTGELFF
TRBV29-1	TRBJ2-5	CSVELFDRGLSYQETQYF
TRBV7-2	TRBJ2-7	CASSHSGSDNYEQYF
TRBV12-3/TRBV12-4	TRBJ2-1	CASSSTAGGPYNEQFF
TRBV11-2	TRBJ2-3	CASSYQRGSDTQYF
TRBV28	TRBJ2-7	CASSSPRTSGSYEQYF
TRBV7-6	TRBJ1-5	CASRPPRVPNSNQPQHF
TRBV19	TRBJ2-4	CASSGQGANIQYF
TRBV11-1	TRBJ1-2	CASSLAFTLGYTF
TRBV14	TRBJ2-1	CASSQGGKSSYNEQFF
TRBV6-2/TRBV6-3	TRBJ2-5	CASSQIMETQYF
TRBV7-2	TRBJ2-1	CASSPMSGLHSNEQFF
TRBV18	TRBJ1-5	CASSPQTGGSNQPQHF
TRBV5-1	TRBJ2-7	CASSQSASGRSYEQYF
TRBV11-2	TRBJ2-2	CASSLEWSGGGELFF
TRBV19	TRBJ1-1	CASSIGSAGPVYFF
TRBV5-1	TRBJ1-1	CASSLAGRPEAFF
TRBV5-1	TRBJ2-1	CATASGNEQFF
TRBV20-1	TRBJ1-2	CSAREGQGVGYTF
TRBV9	TRBJ2-3	CASSVVGWGTDTQYF
TRBV2	TRBJ2-7	CASWGELNSISYEQYF
TRBV5-1	TRBJ2-3	CASSPGTGWLADTQYF
TRBV27	TRBJ2-7	CASKGTGVYEQYF
TRBV30	TRBJ2-3	CAWSMGGGRTDTQYF
TRBV19	TRBJ2-2	CASRPGQEITGELFF
TRBV7-6	TRBJ2-1	CASSSGLEGEQFF
TRBV18	TRBJ1-6	CASSPRTGGDSPLHF
TRBV10-3	TRBJ1-1	CAIRPDRGTEAFF
TRBV4-2	TRBJ1-2	CASSQPDTGTNYGYTF